These 3 T cell receptor beta chains were all obtained from the same sample, sequenced in a study of T cells in Graves' hyperthyroidism and ophthalmopathy. Amplification yielded TCR beta CDR3 regions, with RNA transcripts as the source. Using the HTBI primer set, a first-round RT-PCR was run on the TCR CDR3. TCRdb reprocessed the multiplex PCR reads with MiXCR, giving one entry per CDR3 protein. The profile shows about 510,000 distinct CDR3 sequences, 46% of them singletons. The source material was peripheral blood or thyroid tissue (not recorded which). These receptors all stem from an adult woman with Graves' disease, either hyperthyroidism or ophthalmopathy (not recorded which).

The chain employs TRBV4-3 and TRBJ1-5, with unresolved D. The ends were cut back, 0 bases at V and 5 bases at J, with 5 bases in the middle. The CDR3 sequence is 13 residues long. Germline-derived CDR1 and CDR2 are LGHNA and YSLEER. The CDR3 loop reads CASSQEWDQPQHF. The CDR3 bases are TGCGCCAGCAGCCAAGAATGGGATCAGCCCCAGCATTTT.

The V and J genes are TRBV29-1 and TRBJ1-3; no clear D gene. CDR1 and CDR2 from the germline V gene are SQVTM and ANQGSEA. The CDR3 has 11 amino acids. V lost 6 bases to trimming and J lost 4 bases, with 7 bases between them. CDR3 amino acids: CSVPTGNTIYF. As DNA, the CDR3 is TGCAGCGTCCCCACCGGAAACACCATATATTTT.

V usage is TRBV13 and J usage is TRBJ2-7; tentatively, D is TRBD1 or TRBD2 (6 bases each). CDR3 length: 15 amino acids. Germline V CDR1 and CDR2: PRHDT, FYEKMQ (reference sequence). V was clipped by 4 bases and J by 4 bases, with 17 bases between them. CDR3 nucleotide sequence: TGTGCCAGCAGCTCCCGGGGGCCGAAACTGTACGAGCAGTACTTC. This gives the protein CASSSRGPKLYEQYF.